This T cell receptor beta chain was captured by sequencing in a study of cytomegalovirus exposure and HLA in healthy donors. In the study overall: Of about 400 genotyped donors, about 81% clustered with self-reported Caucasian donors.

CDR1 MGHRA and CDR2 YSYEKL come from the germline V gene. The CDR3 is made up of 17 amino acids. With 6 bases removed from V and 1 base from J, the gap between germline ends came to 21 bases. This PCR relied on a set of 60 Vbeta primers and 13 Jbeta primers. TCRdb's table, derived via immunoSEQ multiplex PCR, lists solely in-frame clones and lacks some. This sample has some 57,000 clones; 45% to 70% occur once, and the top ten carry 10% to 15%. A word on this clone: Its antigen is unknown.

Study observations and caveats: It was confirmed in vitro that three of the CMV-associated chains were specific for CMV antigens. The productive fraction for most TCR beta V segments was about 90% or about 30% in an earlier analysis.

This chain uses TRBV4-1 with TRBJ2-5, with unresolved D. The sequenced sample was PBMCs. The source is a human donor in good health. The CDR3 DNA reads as TGCGCCAGCAGTCAGCAGTCTAGTTCTATACTCCAAGAGACCCAGTACTTC. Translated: CASSQQSSSILQETQYF.